This T cell receptor beta chain was profiled in a study of CD8 T cells in ankylosing spondylitis. Study outcomes and limitations: A motif of fewer than ten highly homologous TCR beta variants was seen as apparently characteristic of ankylosing spondylitis blood.

TCRdb passed the 5' RACE reads through MiXCR, listing each CDR3 protein once. The sample consists of almost 400,000 distinct CDR3 sequences, about 20% of them appearing once. As to this clonotype: Antigen specificity is unknown.

With 0 bases clipped from V and 7 bases from J, the junction kept 3 bases outside the gene matches. This CDR3 has 13 amino acids. CDR1 LGHDT and CDR2 YNNKEL come from the germline V gene (reference sequence). V usage is TRBV3-1 and J usage is TRBJ2-7, with 7 bases identical to TRBD2. The source of this sequence is a male donor with ankylosing spondylitis. The sequencing input was blood, either unsorted or a sorted T cell fraction (not recorded which). In DNA form, the CDR3 reads TGTGCCAGCAGCCAAGAGCGGCGGGGGGAGCAGTACTTC. Amino acids: CASSQERRGEQYF.